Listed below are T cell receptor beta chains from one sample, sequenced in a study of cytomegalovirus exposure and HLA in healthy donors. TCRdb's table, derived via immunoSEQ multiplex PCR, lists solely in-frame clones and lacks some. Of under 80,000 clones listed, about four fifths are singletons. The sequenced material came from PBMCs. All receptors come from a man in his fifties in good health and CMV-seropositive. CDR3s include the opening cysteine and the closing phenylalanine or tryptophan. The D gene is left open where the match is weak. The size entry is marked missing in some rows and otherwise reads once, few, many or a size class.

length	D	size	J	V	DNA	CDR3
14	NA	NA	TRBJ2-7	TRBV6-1	TGTGCCAGCACCCCACGGAGGGCCTCCTACGAGCAGTACTTC	CASTPRRASYEQYF
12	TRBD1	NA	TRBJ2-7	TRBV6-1	TGTGCCAGCAACTCAGGGGGCTACGAGCAGTACTTC	CASNSGGYEQYF
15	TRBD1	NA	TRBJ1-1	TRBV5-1	TGCGCCAGCAGGTCAACCGGGACAGGGTACACTGAAGCTTTCTTT	CASRSTGTGYTEAFF
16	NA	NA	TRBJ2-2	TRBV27	TGTGCCAGCAGTTTAGGTCCAGGGTTGGACACCGGGGAGCTGTTTTTT	CASSLGPGLDTGELFF
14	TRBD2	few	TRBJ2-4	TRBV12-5	TGTGCTAGTGGACCCGGGACTACCAAAAACATTCAGTACTTC	CASGPGTTKNIQYF
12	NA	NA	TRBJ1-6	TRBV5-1	TGCGCCAGAAGAGCACTCAATTCACCCCTCCACTTT	CARRALNSPLHF
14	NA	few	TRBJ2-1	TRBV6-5	TGTGCCAGCAGTTCCTGGACTGACGCGGCCGAGCAGTTCTTC	CASSSWTDAAEQFF
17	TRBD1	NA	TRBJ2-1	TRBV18	TGTGCCAGCTCACCACGGGCACAGGGGAATGCGAGGGGTGAGCAGTTCTTC	CASSPRAQGNARGEQFF
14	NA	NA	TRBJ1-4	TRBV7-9	TGTGCCAGCAGCTTATCATCAACTAATGAAAAACTGTTTTTT	CASSLSSTNEKLFF
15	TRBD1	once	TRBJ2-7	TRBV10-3	TGTGCCATCAGTGACCCTCGGACAGGGATGTACGAGCAGTACTTC	CAISDPRTGMYEQYF
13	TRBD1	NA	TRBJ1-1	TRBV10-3	TGTGCCATCAGGGCAGGGGGCGAGACTGAAGCTTTCTTT	CAIRAGGETEAFF
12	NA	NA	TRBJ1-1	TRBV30	TGTGCCAGAGAACGGGGGTACACTGAAGCTTTCTTT	CARERGYTEAFF
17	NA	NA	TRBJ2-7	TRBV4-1	TGCGCCAGCAGCCCAGGATGGATTAGCGCCCGCTCCTACGAGCAGTACTTC	CASSPGWISARSYEQYF
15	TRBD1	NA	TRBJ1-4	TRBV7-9	TGTTCCAGCAAGGGGGACAGGGGAGGGGATGAAAAACTGTTTTTT	CSSKGDRGGDEKLFF
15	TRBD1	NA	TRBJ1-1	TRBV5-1	TGCGCCAGCAGCTTGGTGACAGGGCCTAACACTGAAGCTTTCTTT	CASSLVTGPNTEAFF
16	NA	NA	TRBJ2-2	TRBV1	TGCACCAGCAGCCGGGACTTCGCGGCCAACACCGGGGAGCTGTTTTTT	CTSSRDFAANTGELFF
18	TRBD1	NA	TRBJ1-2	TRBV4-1	TGCGCCAGCAGCCAAGGGGACAGCGATAGGAGAGTTAACTATGGCTACACCTTC	CASSQGDSDRRVNYGYTF
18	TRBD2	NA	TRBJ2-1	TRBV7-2	TGTGCCAGCAGCTTAGCGGGGCCCGTAGCGGGGGGGCAGAATGAGCAGTTCTTC	CASSLAGPVAGGQNEQFF
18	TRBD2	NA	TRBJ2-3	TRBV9	TGTGCCAGCAGCACCCGGACTAGCGGGGCGTTGGGCACAGATACGCAGTATTTT	CASSTRTSGALGTDTQYF
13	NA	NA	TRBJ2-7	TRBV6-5	TGTGCCAGCAGTTACGGGCCGGTATACGAGCAGTACTTC	CASSYGPVYEQYF
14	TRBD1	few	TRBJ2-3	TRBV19	TGTGCCACCCTACCGGGACAGGGAGTAGATACGCAGTATTTT	CATLPGQGVDTQYF
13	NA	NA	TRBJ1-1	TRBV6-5	TGTGCCAGCATTCTGACAGAGAACACTGAAGCTTTCTTT	CASILTENTEAFF
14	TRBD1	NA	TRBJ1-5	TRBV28	TGTGCCAGCAGTCAGGACAGGGAGGGACAGCCCCAGCATTTT	CASSQDREGQPQHF
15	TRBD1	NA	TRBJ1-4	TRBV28	TGTGCCAGCAGTGCCCAGGGGGTAACTAATGAAAAACTGTTTTTT	CASSAQGVTNEKLFF
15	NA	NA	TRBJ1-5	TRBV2	TGTGCCAGCAGTCATGGACAGATTAGCAATCAGCCCCAGCATTTT	CASSHGQISNQPQHF
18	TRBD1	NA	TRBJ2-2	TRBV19	TGTGCCAGTAGTATCAGACTACCCGGGACAGGGGGGGCCGGGGAGCTGTTTTTT	CASSIRLPGTGGAGELFF
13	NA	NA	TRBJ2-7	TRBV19	TGTGCCAGTAGTTCCAGTAACTACGAGCGGCAGTACTTC	CASSSSNYERQYF
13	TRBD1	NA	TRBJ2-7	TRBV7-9	TGTGCCAGCAGCCCCGCAGGGGGCTACGAGCAGTACTTC	CASSPAGGYEQYF
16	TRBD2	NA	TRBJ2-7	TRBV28	TGTGCCAGCAGTTTATGGACGACTAGCGATAACTACGAGCAGTACTTC	CASSLWTTSDNYEQYF